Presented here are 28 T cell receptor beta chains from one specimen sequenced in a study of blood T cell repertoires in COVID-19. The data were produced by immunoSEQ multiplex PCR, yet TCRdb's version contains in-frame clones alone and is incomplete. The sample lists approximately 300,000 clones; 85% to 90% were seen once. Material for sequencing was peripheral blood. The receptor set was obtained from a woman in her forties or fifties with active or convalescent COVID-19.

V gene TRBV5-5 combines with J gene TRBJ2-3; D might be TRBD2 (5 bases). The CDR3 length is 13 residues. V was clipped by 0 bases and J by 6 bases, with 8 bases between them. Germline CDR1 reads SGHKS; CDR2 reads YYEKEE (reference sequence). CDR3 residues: CASSLGLADTQYF. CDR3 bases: TGTGCCAGCAGCTTGGGGTTAGCGGATACGCAGTATTTT.

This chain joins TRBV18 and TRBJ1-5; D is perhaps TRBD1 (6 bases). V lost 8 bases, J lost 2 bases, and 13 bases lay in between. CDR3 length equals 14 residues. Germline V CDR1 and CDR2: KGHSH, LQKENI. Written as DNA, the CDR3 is TGTGCCAGCACCGACGAGGGGGGCAATCAGCCCCAGCATTTT. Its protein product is CASTDEGGNQPQHF.

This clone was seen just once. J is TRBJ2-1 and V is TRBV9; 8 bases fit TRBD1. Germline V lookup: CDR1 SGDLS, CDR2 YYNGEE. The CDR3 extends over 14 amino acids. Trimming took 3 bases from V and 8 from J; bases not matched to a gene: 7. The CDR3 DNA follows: TGTGCCAGCAGCGCGCTGACAGGGGCGGATGAGCAGTTCTTC. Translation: CASSALTGADEQFF.

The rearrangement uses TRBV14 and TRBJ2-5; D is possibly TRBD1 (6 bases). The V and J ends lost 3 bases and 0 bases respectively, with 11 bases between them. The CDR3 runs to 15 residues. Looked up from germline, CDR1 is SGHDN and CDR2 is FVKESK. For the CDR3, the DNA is TGTGCCAGCAGCCAGACCCGGGACAACCAAGAGACCCAGTACTTC. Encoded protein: CASSQTRDNQETQYF. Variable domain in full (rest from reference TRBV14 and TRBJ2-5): EAGVTQFPSHSVIEKGQTVTLRCDPISGHDNLYWYRRVMGKEIKFLLHFVKESKQDESGMPNNRFLAERTGGTYSTLKVQPAELEDSGVYFCASSQTRDNQETQYFGPGTRLLVL.

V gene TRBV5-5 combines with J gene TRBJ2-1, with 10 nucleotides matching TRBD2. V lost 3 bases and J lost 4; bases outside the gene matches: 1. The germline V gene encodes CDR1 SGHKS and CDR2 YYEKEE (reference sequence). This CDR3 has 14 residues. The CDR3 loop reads CASSWTSGYNEQFF. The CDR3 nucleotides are TGTGCCAGCAGCTGGACTAGCGGTTACAATGAGCAGTTCTTC.

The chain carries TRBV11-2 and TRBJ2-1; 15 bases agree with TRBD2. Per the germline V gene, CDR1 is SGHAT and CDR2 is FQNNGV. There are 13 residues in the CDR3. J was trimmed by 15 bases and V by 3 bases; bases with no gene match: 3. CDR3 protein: CASSFGTSGRRFF. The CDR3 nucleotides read TGTGCCAGCAGCTTCGGGACTAGCGGGAGGCGGTTCTTC. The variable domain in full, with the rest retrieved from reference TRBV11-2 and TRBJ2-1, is EAGVAQSPRYKIIEKRQSVAFWCNPISGHATLYWYQQILGQGPKLLIQFQNNGVVDDSQLPKDRFSAERLKGVDSTLKIQPAKLEDSAVYLCASSFGTSGRRFFGPGTRLTVL.

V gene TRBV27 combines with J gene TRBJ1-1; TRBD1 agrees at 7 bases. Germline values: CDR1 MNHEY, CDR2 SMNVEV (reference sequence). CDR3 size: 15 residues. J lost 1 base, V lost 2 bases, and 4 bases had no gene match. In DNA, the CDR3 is TGTGCCAGCAGTTTAGCCAGGGGGACGAACACTGAAGCTTTCTTT. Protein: CASSLARGTNTEAFF.

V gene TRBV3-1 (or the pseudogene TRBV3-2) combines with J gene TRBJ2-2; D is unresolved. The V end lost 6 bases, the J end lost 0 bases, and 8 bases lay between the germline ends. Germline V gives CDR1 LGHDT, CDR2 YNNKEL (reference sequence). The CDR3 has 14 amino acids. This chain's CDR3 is CASRREANTGELFF. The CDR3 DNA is TGTGCCAGCAGGAGAGAAGCGAACACCGGGGAGCTGTTTTTT.

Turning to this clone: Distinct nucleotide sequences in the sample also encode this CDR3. This chain's CDR3 is CASSFANTGELFF. DNA for the CDR3: TGTGCCAGCTCATTCGCGAACACCGGGGAGCTGTTTTTT. The V gene is TRBV18, the J gene TRBJ2-2, with D uncertain. V was cut by 5 bases and J by 0 bases, with 4 bases left in between. Germline CDR1 KGHSH, CDR2 LQKENI. This CDR3 has 13 amino acids.

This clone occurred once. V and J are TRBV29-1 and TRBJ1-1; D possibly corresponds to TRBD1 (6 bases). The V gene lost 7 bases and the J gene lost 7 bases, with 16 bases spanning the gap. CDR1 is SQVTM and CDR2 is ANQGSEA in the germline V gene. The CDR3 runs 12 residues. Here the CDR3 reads CSAEWGGGEAFF. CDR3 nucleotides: TGCAGCGCCGAATGGGGAGGGGGTGAAGCTTTCTTT.

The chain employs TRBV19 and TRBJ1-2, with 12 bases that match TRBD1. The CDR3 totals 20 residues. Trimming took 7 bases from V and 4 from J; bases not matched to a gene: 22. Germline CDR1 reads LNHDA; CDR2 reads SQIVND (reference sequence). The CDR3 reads CASTLPLFPGQGARGYGYTF. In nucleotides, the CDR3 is TGTGCCAGTACTCTTCCCCTATTTCCGGGACAGGGGGCGCGAGGCTATGGCTACACCTTC.

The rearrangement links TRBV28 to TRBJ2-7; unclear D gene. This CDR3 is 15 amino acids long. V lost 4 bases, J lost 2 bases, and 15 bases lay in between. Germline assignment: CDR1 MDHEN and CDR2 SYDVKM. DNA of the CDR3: TGTGCCAGCAGTTATAAGTACAGATTTACCTACGAGCAGTACTTC. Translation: CASSYKYRFTYEQYF. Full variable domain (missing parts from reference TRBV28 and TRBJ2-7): DVKVTQSSRYLVKRTGEKVFLECVQDMDHENMFWYRQDPGLGLRLIYFSYDVKMKEKGDIPEGYSVSREKKERFSLILESASTNQTSMYLCASSYKYRFTYEQYFGPGTRLTVT.

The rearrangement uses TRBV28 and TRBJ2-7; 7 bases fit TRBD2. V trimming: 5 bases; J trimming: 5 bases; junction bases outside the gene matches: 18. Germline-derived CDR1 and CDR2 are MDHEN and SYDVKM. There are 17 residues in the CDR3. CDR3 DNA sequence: TGTGCCAGCAGTAGACTAGCCCCACCCCCCATCGTGGACGAGCAGTACTTC. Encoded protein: CASSRLAPPPIVDEQYF.

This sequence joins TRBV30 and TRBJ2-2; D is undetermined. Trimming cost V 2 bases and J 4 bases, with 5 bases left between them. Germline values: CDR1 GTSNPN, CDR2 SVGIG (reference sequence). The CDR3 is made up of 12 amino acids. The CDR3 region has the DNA TGTGCCTGGAGTTTCAGCACCGGGGAGCTGTTTTTT. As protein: CAWSFSTGELFF.

CDR3 sequence (DNA): TGTGCCAGCAAGCCCTACACCGCGGCAAACAATGAGCAGTTCTTC. This sequence encodes CASKPYTAANNEQFF. The J gene is TRBJ2-1, the V gene TRBV6-6; D is unresolved. The V and J ends lost 7 bases and 5 bases respectively, with 18 bases between them. There are 15 residues in the CDR3. Germline lookup yields CDR1 MNHNY and CDR2 SVGAGI (reference sequence).

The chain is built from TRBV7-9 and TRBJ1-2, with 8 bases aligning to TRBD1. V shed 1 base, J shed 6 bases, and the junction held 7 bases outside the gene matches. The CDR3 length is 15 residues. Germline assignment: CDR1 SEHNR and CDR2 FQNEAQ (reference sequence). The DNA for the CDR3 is TGTGCCAGCAGCTTAGGCGAAGGACAGGGTGATGGCTACACCTTC. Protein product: CASSLGEGQGDGYTF.

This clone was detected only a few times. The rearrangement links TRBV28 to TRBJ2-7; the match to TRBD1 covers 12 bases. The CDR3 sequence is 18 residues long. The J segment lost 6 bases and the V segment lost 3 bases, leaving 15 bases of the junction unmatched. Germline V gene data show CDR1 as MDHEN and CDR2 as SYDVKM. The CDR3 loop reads CASSLRTGTGGAFGEQYF. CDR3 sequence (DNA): TGTGCCAGCAGTTTGCGAACCGGGACAGGGGGCGCTTTTGGCGAGCAGTACTTC.

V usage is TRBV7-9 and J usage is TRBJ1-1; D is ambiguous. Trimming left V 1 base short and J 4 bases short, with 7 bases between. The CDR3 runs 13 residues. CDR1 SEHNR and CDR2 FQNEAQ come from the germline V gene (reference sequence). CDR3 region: CASSLDGVTEAFF. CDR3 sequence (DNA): TGTGCCAGCAGCTTAGACGGGGTCACTGAAGCTTTCTTT.

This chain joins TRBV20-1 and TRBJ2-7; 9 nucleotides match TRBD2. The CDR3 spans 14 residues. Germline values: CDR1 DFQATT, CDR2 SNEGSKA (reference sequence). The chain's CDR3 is CSTSKTSGSYEQYF. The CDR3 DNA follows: TGCAGCACTAGTAAGACTAGCGGATCCTACGAGCAGTACTTC.

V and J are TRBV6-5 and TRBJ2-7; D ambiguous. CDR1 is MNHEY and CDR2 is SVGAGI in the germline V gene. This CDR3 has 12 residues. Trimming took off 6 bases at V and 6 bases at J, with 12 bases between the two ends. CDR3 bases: TGTGCCAGCAGAACCATGGCCAGCGAGCAGTACTTC. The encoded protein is CASRTMASEQYF.

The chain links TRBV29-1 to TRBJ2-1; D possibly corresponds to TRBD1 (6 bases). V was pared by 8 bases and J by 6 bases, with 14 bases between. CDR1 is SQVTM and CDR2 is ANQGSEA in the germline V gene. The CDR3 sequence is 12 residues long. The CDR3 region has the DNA TGCAGCCCCAGGGGACCAGGCAATGAGCAGTTCTTC. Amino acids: CSPRGPGNEQFF.

The CDR3 sequence: CASSLVDRGQLGYTF. Here the CDR3 DNA reads TGTGCCAGCAGCTTGGTTGACAGGGGCCAACTTGGCTACACCTTC. The J gene is TRBJ1-2, the V gene TRBV5-6; 8 positions match TRBD1. This CDR3 has 15 amino acids. CDR1 and CDR2 (germline): SGHDT, YYEEEE. Trimming at V came to 0 bases and at J to 7 bases, leaving 8 bases not matched to a gene. The full variable domain, its missing parts supplied by reference TRBV5-6 and TRBJ1-2, is DAGVTQSPTHLIKTRGQQVTLRCSPKSGHDTVSWYQQALGQGPQFIFQYYEEEERQRGNFPDRFSGHQFPNYSSELNVNALLLGDSALYLCASSLVDRGQLGYTFGSGTRLTVV.

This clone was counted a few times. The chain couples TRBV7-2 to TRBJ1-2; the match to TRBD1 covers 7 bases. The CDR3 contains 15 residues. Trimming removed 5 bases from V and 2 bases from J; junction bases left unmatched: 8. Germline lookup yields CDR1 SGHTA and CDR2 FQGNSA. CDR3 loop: CASSPGGQTNYGYTF. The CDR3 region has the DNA TGTGCCAGCAGCCCAGGGGGACAGACAAACTATGGCTACACCTTC.

CDR3 DNA: TGTGCCAGCTCACCGCGATCCGGGACAGGGATTCGTCTGAATAATGAAAAACTGTTTTTT. The encoded protein is CASSPRSGTGIRLNNEKLFF. The rearrangement uses TRBV18 and TRBJ1-4; TRBD1 aligns across 9 bases. Germline CDR1 KGHSH, CDR2 LQKENI. The V gene end was trimmed by 3 bases and the J gene end by 4 bases; junction bases not matched to a gene: 18. CDR3 length: 20 residues. The full variable domain, in which reference TRBV18 and TRBJ1-4 provide the parts outside the CDR3, is NAGVMQNPRHLVRRRGQEARLRCSPMKGHSHVYWYRQLPEEGLKFMVYLQKENIIDESGMPKERFSAEFPKEGPSILRIQQVVRGDSAAYFCASSPRSGTGIRLNNEKLFFGSGTQLSVL.

Written as DNA, the CDR3 is TGTGCCGTTGCGGCGGGGCCCACGGGCCTCTATGGCTACACCTTC. It translates to CAVAAGPTGLYGYTF. V gene TRBV15 combines with J gene TRBJ1-2, with a tentative D call TRBD1 (5 bases). Germline CDR1 LNHNV, CDR2 YYDKDF (reference sequence). This CDR3 comprises 15 residues. V shed 11 bases and J shed 4 bases, with 23 bases lying between them.

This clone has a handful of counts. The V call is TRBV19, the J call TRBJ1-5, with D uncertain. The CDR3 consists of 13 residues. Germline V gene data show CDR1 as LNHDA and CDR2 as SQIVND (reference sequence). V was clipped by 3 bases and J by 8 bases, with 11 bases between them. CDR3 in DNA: TGTGCCAGTAGTATGTCGGGGAACGAGCCCCAGCATTTT. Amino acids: CASSMSGNEPQHF.

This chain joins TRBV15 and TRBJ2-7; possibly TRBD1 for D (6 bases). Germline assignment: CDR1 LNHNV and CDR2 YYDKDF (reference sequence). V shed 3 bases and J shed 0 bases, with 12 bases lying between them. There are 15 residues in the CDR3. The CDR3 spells CATSSDRSSSYEQYF. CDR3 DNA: TGTGCCACCAGCAGCGACAGGTCGAGCTCCTACGAGCAGTACTTC.

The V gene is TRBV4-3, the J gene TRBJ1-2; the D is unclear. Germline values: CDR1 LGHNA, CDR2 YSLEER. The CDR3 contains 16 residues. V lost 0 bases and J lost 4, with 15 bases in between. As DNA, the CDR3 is TGCGCCAGCAGCCAAGATTCCAGGTCTCTTGGCTATGGCTACACCTTC. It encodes CASSQDSRSLGYGYTF.